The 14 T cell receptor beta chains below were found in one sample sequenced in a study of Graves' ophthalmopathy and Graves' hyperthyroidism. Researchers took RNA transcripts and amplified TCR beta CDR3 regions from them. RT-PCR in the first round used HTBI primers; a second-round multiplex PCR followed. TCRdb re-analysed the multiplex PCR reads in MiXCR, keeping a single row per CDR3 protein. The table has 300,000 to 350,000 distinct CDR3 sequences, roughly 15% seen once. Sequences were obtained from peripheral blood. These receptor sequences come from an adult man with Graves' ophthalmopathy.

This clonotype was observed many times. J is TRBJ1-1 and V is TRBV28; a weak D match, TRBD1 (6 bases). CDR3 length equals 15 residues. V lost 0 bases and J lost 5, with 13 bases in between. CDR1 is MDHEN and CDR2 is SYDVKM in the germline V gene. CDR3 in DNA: TGTGCCAGCAGTTTATGGCTGGGGGCGGGTACTGAAGCTTTCTTT. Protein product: CASSLWLGAGTEAFF. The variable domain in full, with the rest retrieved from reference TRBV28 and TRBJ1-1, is DVKVTQSSRYLVKRTGEKVFLECVQDMDHENMFWYRQDPGLGLRLIYFSYDVKMKEKGDIPEGYSVSREKKERFSLILESASTNQTSMYLCASSLWLGAGTEAFFGQGTRLTVV.

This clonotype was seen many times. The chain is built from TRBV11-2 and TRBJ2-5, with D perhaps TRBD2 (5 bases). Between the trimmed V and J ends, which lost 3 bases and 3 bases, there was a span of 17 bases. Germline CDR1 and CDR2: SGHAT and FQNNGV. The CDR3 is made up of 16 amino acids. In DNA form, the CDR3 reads TGTGCCAGCAGCTTGAGTCTAGCCAGGAACAAAGAGACCCAGTACTTC. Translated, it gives CASSLSLARNKETQYF. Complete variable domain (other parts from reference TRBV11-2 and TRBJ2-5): EAGVAQSPRYKIIEKRQSVAFWCNPISGHATLYWYQQILGQGPKLLIQFQNNGVVDDSQLPKDRFSAERLKGVDSTLKIQPAKLEDSAVYLCASSLSLARNKETQYFGPGTRLLVL.

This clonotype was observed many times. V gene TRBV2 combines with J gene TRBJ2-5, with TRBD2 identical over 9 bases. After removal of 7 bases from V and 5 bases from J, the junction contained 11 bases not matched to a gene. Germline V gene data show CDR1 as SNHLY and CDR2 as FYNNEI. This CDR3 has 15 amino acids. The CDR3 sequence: CASNRGGGARETQYF. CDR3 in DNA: TGTGCCAGCAACCGTGGCGGGGGGGCTCGGGAGACCCAGTACTTC.

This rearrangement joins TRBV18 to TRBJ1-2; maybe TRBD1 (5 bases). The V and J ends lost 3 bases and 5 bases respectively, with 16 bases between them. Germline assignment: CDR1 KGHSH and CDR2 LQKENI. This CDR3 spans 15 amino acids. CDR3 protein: CASSPVVSQGYGYTF. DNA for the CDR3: TGTGCCAGCTCACCTGTTGTGTCGCAGGGATATGGCTACACCTTC.

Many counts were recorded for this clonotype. The CDR3 reads CASSFTLRDTGSEQYF. CDR3 nucleotide sequence: TGTGCCAGCAGCTTCACCCTCCGGGACACGGGCTCCGAGCAGTACTTC. V gene TRBV7-8 combines with J gene TRBJ2-7; D may be TRBD1 (6 bases). This CDR3 spans 16 amino acids. Germline assignment: CDR1 SGHVS and CDR2 FQNEAQ. Trimming removed 3 bases from V and 6 bases from J, with 21 bases in between.

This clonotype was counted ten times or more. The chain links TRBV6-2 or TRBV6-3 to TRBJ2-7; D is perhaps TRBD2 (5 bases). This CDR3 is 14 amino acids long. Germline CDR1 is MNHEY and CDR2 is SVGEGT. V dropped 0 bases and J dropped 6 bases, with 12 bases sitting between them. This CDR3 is CASSYSNLAGEQYF. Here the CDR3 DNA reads TGTGCCAGCAGTTACTCGAATCTAGCTGGCGAGCAGTACTTC.

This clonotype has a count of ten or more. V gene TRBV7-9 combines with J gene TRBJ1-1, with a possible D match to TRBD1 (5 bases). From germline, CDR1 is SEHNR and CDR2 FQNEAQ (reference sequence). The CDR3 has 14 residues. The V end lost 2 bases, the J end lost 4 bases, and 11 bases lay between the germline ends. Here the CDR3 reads CASSLIREGTEAFF. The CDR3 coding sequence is TGTGCCAGCAGCTTAATCAGGGAGGGCACTGAAGCTTTCTTT. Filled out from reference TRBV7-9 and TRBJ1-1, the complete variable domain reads DTGVSQNPRHKITKRGQNVTFRCDPISEHNRLYWYRQTLGQGPEFLTYFQNEAQLEKSRLLSDRFSAERPKGSFSTLEIQRTEQGDSAMYLCASSLIREGTEAFFGQGTRLTVV.

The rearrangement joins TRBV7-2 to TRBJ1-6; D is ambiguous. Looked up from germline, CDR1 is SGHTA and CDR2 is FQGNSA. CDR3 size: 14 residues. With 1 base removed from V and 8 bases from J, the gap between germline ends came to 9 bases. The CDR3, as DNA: TGTGCCAGCAGCTTAGGGGGAGACTATTCACCCCTCCACTTT. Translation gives CASSLGGDYSPLHF.

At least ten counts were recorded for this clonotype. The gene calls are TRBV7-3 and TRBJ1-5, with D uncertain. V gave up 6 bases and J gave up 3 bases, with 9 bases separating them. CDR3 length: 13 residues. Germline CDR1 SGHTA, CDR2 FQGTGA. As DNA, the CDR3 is TGTGCCAGCAGGCGGGCGATCAATCAGCCCCAGCATTTT. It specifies CASRRAINQPQHF.

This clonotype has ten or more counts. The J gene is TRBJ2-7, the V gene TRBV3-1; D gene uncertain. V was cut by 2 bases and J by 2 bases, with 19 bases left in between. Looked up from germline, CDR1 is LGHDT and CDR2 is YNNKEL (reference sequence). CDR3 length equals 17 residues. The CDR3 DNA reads TGTGCCAGCAGCCAACGGGTCCGGCTCGCCGGAGCCTACGAGCAGTACTTC. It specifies CASSQRVRLAGAYEQYF.

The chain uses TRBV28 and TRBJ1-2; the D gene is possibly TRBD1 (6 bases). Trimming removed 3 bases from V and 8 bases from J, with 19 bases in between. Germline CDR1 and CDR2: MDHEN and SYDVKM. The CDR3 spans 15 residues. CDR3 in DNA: TGTGCCAGCAGTTTCACCAACGACAGAAGGGGGGGCTACACCTTC. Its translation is CASSFTNDRRGGYTF.

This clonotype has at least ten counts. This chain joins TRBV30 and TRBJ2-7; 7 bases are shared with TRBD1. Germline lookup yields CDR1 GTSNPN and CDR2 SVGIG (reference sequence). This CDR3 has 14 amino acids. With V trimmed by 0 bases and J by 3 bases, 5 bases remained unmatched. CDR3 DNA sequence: TGTGCCTGGAGTGTTCGGGCAGGGGGCTACGAGCAGTACTTC. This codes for CAWSVRAGGYEQYF.

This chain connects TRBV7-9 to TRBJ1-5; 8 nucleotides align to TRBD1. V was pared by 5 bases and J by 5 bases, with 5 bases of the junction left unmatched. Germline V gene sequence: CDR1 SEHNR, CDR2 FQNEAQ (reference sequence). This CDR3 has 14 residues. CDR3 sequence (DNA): TGTGCCAGCAGCCGGACAGGGAAGGATCAGCCCCAGCATTTT. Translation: CASSRTGKDQPQHF.

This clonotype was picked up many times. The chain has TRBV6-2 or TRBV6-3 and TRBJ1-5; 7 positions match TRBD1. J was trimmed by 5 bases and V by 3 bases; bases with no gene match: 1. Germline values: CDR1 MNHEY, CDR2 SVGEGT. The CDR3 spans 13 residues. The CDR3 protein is CASSYQGDQPQHF. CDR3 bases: TGTGCCAGCAGTTATCAGGGGGATCAGCCCCAGCATTTT.